These 22 T cell receptor beta chains originate from one sample sequenced in a study of OX40 agonist ivuxolimab in advanced cancers. The protocol was immunoSEQ multiplex PCR, while the TCRdb copy is restricted to in-frame clones and leaves out a portion. The repertoire holds 30,000 to 45,000 clones, with approximately 79% as singletons. The sample consisted of CD4+ or CD8+ T cells sorted from blood, taken in a trial of the OX40 agonist ivuxolimab. These receptors all come from an adult with an advanced solid tumor such as melanoma, head and neck, liver or kidney cancer.

This rearrangement joins TRBV11-2 to TRBJ2-3; 10 nucleotides line up with TRBD1. The CDR3 loop spans 16 amino acids. Trimming at V came to 4 bases and at J to 4 bases, leaving 8 bases not matched to a gene. The V gene's germline CDR1 is SGHAT and CDR2 FQNNGV. CDR3 DNA: TGTGCCAGCAGCTCCCGGGACAGGGGATTTCCAGATACGCAGTATTTT. Translated, it gives CASSSRDRGFPDTQYF.

The J gene is TRBJ1-6, the V gene TRBV9; D gene ambiguous. CDR3 size: 14 residues. V was pared by 4 bases and J by 14 bases, with 19 bases between. CDR1 and CDR2 (germline): SGDLS, YYNGEE. CDR3 loop: CASSPDGEGRSLHF. As DNA, the CDR3 is TGTGCCAGCAGCCCGGACGGGGAAGGTAGGTCCCTCCACTTT.

CDR3 in amino acids: CAWSAQRTVPQETQYF. The DNA of the CDR3 is TGTGCCTGGAGTGCCCAACGGACAGTGCCCCAAGAGACCCAGTACTTC. The chain combines TRBV30 with TRBJ2-5; D may be TRBD1 (6 bases). This CDR3 has 16 residues. The ends were cut back, 1 base at V and 1 base at J, with 16 bases in the middle. Germline assignment: CDR1 GTSNPN and CDR2 SVGIG (reference sequence). Looking up the rest from reference TRBV30 and TRBJ2-5 gives the full variable domain: SQTIHQWPATLVQPVGSPLSLECTVEGTSNPNLYWYRQAAGRGLQLLFYSVGIGQISSEVPQNLSASRPQDRQFILSSKKLLLSDSGFYLCAWSAQRTVPQETQYFGPGTRLLVL.

The V gene is TRBV2, the J gene TRBJ1-2; D ambiguous. The length of the CDR3 is 16 residues. CDR1 SNHLY and CDR2 FYNNEI come from the germline V gene. Trimming took off 7 bases at V and 3 bases at J, with 21 bases between the two ends. CDR3 nucleotides: TGTGCCAGCACTACAAACCGGGTCTCACTCCACTATGGCTACACCTTC. Protein product: CASTTNRVSLHYGYTF.

This clone was found once. This chain connects TRBV4-3 to TRBJ1-4, with a possible D match to TRBD1 (6 bases). V lost 1 base, J lost 5 bases, and 17 bases lay in between. The CDR3 is 17 residues long. The germline V gene has CDR1 LGHNA and CDR2 YSLEER. The CDR3 bases are TGCGCCAGCAGCCAAGGACAGGCTTCTAGCTCGAATGAAAAACTGTTTTTT. This translates into CASSQGQASSSNEKLFF.

The chain couples TRBV9 to TRBJ1-2; 7 nucleotides align to TRBD1. V lost 0 bases and J lost 0; bases outside the gene matches: 2. Germline V gene sequence: CDR1 SGDLS, CDR2 YYNGEE. This CDR3 region has 15 residues. The CDR3 DNA reads as TGTGCCAGCAGCGTAGCTACAGGGGCTAACTATGGCTACACCTTC. It yields the protein CASSVATGANYGYTF.

The rearrangement links TRBV19 to TRBJ1-3, with no clear D. Deletions cut 6 bases from V and 0 bases from J, with 9 bases between. Germline V lookup: CDR1 LNHDA, CDR2 SQIVND (reference sequence). The CDR3 totals 14 residues. The DNA for the CDR3 is TGTGCCAGTAGCGGGCAAGTCTCTGGAAACACCATATATTTT. Translating it yields CASSGQVSGNTIYF. The whole variable domain, remainder taken from reference TRBV19 and TRBJ1-3, is DGGITQSPKYLFRKEGQNVTLSCEQNLNHDAMYWYRQDPGQGLRLIYYSQIVNDFQKGDIAEGYSVSREKKESFPLTVTSAQKNPTAFYLCASSGQVSGNTIYFGEGSWLTVV.

The rearrangement joins TRBV27 to TRBJ1-2; 7 bases match TRBD1. The V gene end was trimmed by 3 bases and the J gene end by 7 bases; junction bases not matched to a gene: 5. The CDR3 contains 13 residues. The germline CDR1 and CDR2 sequences are MNHEY and SMNVEV (reference sequence). The CDR3 spells CASSFRQGFGYTF. The CDR3 region has the DNA TGTGCCAGCAGTTTCCGACAGGGATTTGGCTACACCTTC.

The sample holds a few counts of this clone. This rearrangement joins TRBV5-8 to TRBJ1-1, with D perhaps matching TRBD1 (6 bases). CDR1 and CDR2 from the germline V gene are SGHTS and YDEGEE. Trimming stripped 8 bases from V and 2 bases from J, with 19 bases between. The CDR3 is 15 amino acids. The CDR3 here is CARGTMDSVNTEAFF. In DNA, the CDR3 is TGTGCCAGGGGGACTATGGACAGCGTTAACACTGAAGCTTTCTTT.

J is TRBJ1-2 and V is TRBV7-9; D gene ambiguous. This CDR3 spans 12 amino acids. Per germline, CDR1 SEHNR and CDR2 FQNEAQ (reference sequence). The V end was cut by 1 base, the J end by 10 bases, with 10 bases between. The chain's CDR3 is CASSLVTSLYTF. CDR3 in DNA: TGTGCCAGCAGCTTAGTTACTTCGCTCTACACCTTC.

This sequence joins TRBV9 and TRBJ2-3; the D is unclear. Trimming shortened V by 4 bases and J by 2 bases, and 8 bases separated the two germline ends. CDR3 length: 13 amino acids. CDR1 SGDLS and CDR2 YYNGEE come from the germline V gene. CDR3 residues: CASSNKDTDTQYF. CDR3 bases: TGTGCCAGCAGCAACAAGGACACAGATACGCAGTATTTT.

The chain combines TRBV4-3 with TRBJ1-3; D is ambiguous. Per germline, CDR1 LGHNA and CDR2 YSLEER. The CDR3 has 14 amino acids. The germline V and J ends were trimmed by 0 bases and 4 bases, with 7 bases remaining between them. CDR3 protein: CASSQDLTGNTIYF. CDR3 sequence (DNA): TGCGCCAGCAGCCAAGATCTTACCGGAAACACCATATATTTT.

The chain has TRBV5-3 and TRBJ2-7, with TRBD2 matching 12 bases. TRBV5-3 is sorted into the ORF group, with uncertain function. The CDR3 has 16 amino acids. The ends lost 5 bases at V and 3 bases at J; junction bases unmatched: 9. The CDR3 DNA is TGTGCCAGAAGTTCCGGACTAGCGGGAAAGAACTACGAGCAGTACTTC. Amino acid sequence: CARSSGLAGKNYEQYF.

The chain is built from TRBV11-3 and TRBJ2-5, with no clear D. CDR1 is SGHNT and CDR2 is YENEEA in the germline V gene. The CDR3 covers 11 residues. Trimming took off 5 bases at V and 2 bases at J, with 3 bases between the two ends. The CDR3 region is CASSAQETQYF. In DNA form, the CDR3 reads TGTGCCAGCAGCGCTCAAGAGACCCAGTACTTC.

V and J are TRBV6-5 and TRBJ2-2; D unresolved. Per germline, CDR1 MNHEY and CDR2 SVGAGI. There are 14 residues in the CDR3. V lost 6 bases and J lost 6, with 14 bases in between. The CDR3 sequence is CASSPLRSPGELFF. The CDR3 nucleotides are TGTGCCAGCAGCCCACTCAGGAGTCCCGGGGAGCTGTTTTTT.

V and J are TRBV6-1 and TRBJ2-7; no firm D call. Trimming removed 5 bases at V and 8 bases at J, with 13 bases between. This CDR3 comprises 12 residues. Germline V lookup: CDR1 MNHNS, CDR2 SASEGT. CDR3 residues: CASSFDMIKQYF. CDR3 coding DNA: TGTGCCAGCAGTTTTGACATGATCAAGCAGTACTTC.

The rearrangement joins TRBV5-1 to TRBJ1-1, with unresolved D. CDR3 size: 14 residues. Germline-derived CDR1 and CDR2 are SGHRS and YFSETQ. Trimming took 0 bases from V and 1 from J, leaving 7 bases between them. CDR3 in amino acids: CASSLDGWNTEAFF. The CDR3 DNA reads as TGCGCCAGCAGCTTGGATGGGTGGAACACTGAAGCTTTCTTT.

CDR3 region: CAGRATNEKLFF. The CDR3 bases are TGTGCCGGCAGAGCAACTAATGAAAAACTGTTTTTT. The chain uses TRBV30 and TRBJ1-4; unclear D gene. V shed 8 bases and J shed 0 bases, with 7 bases lying between them. This CDR3 is 12 amino acids long. From germline, CDR1 is GTSNPN and CDR2 SVGIG (reference sequence). The variable domain in full, completed from reference TRBV30 and TRBJ1-4, reads SQTIHQWPATLVQPVGSPLSLECTVEGTSNPNLYWYRQAAGRGLQLLFYSVGIGQISSEVPQNLSASRPQDRQFILSSKKLLLSDSGFYLCAGRATNEKLFFGSGTQLSVL.

The CDR3 bases are TGTGCCAGCAGCTTCTCACAGGGGATTGGTTACGAGCAGTACTTC. It specifies CASSFSQGIGYEQYF. The chain carries TRBV7-2 and TRBJ2-7; 7 bases agree with TRBD1. Germline lookup yields CDR1 SGHTA and CDR2 FQGNSA. The length of the CDR3 is 15 residues. Unmatched junction bases numbered 9, after V lost 3 bases and J lost 4 bases.

In nucleotides, the CDR3 is TGTGCCAGCTCACCACCAACGCAGGGCGTCGGCTACACCTTC. Amino acids: CASSPPTQGVGYTF. The gene calls are TRBV18 and TRBJ1-2; D possibly corresponds to TRBD1 (5 bases). CDR1 is KGHSH, CDR2 LQKENI, per germline. V was cut by 0 bases and J by 8 bases, with 13 bases left in between. CDR3 length equals 14 residues.

This chain connects TRBV15 to TRBJ2-5; a possible D gene is TRBD2 (6 bases). The CDR3 extends over 15 amino acids. Germline-derived CDR1 and CDR2 are LNHNV and YYDKDF (reference sequence). V was trimmed by 0 bases and J by 5 bases, leaving 13 bases between them. This CDR3 is CATSRDRGVEETQYF. CDR3 sequence (DNA): TGTGCCACCAGCAGAGATCGCGGGGTCGAGGAGACCCAGTACTTC. The variable domain in full, with the rest retrieved from reference TRBV15 and TRBJ2-5, is DAMVIQNPRYQVTQFGKPVTLSCSQTLNHNVMYWYQQKSSQAPKLLFHYYDKDFNNEADTPDNFQSRRPNTSFCFLDIRSPGLGDTAMYLCATSRDRGVEETQYFGPGTRLLVL.

This clone has just a few counts. The chain is built from TRBV29-1 and TRBJ2-6, with 11 bases fitting TRBD2. V lost 5 bases and J lost 2; bases outside the gene matches: 5. The CDR3 runs to 16 residues. The germline V gene encodes CDR1 SQVTM and CDR2 ANQGSEA. CDR3 bases: TGCAGCGTTCCCATAGCGGGGGGGCCTGGGGCCAACGTCCTGACTTTC. Amino acids: CSVPIAGGPGANVLTF.